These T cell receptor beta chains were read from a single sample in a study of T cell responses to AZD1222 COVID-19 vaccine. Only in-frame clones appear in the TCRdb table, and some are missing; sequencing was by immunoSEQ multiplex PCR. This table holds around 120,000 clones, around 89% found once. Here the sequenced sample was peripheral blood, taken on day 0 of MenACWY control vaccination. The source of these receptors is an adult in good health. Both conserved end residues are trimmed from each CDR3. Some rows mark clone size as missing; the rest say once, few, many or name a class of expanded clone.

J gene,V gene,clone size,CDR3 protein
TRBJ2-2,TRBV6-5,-,ASSQPGTGAGELF
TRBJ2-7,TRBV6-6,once,ASSPGLAGVGVPEQY
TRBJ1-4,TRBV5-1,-,ASSLGGTANEKLF
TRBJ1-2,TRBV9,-,ASSTWDRDNYGYT
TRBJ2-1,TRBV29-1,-,SVEGGLTGTGLNEQF
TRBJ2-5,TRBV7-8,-,ASSLSSRQETQY
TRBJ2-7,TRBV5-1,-,ASSLGTSGNEQY
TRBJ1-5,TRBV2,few,ASSLGQGLGPQH
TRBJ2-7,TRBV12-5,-,ASGRDTYYEQY
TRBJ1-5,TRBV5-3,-,ARSLGADSQTNSNQPQH